This TCR beta chain stems from a study of blood T cells in healthy people across ages. Across the whole study: For every two T cells, template switching captured about one barcoded beta molecule.

Alongside a J-beta primer mix, a sample-barcoded 5' primer served in a second PCR lasting roughly 7 to 12 cycles. Every cDNA molecule carried a tag from a template-switch adaptor bearing 12 random nucleotides. MiXCR, run by TCRdb on the 5' RACE reads, gives a single entry per CDR3 protein. The top ten hold 4% of the sample, which has roughly 1.5 million distinct CDR3 sequences, about 45% seen once. Germline CDR1 is SGHTA and CDR2 is FQGNSA. The CDR3 is 20 amino acids. The ends were cut back, 1 base at V and 0 bases at J, with 24 bases in the middle. The sequencing sample was made of blood. The genes are TRBV7-2 and TRBJ1-1; maybe TRBD1 (5 bases). The receptor was isolated from a woman under 30 in good health. The CDR3 DNA sequence: TGTGCCAGCAGCTTAGGAGACCCGGCAGGAAGGGGAAGAGTGAACACTGAAGCTTTCTTT. This codes for CASSLGDPAGRGRVNTEAFF. The variable domain in full, completed from reference TRBV7-2 and TRBJ1-1, reads GAGVSQSPSNKVTEKGKDVELRCDPISGHTALYWYRQSLGQGLEFLIYFQGNSAPDKSGLPSDRFSAERTGGSVSTLTIQRTQQEDSAVYLCASSLGDPAGRGRVNTEAFFGQGTRLTVV.